The TCR beta chain under discussion was sequenced for a study of post-analysis software for immune sequencing data. On the study more broadly: Secondary progressive, relapsing-remitting and progressive-relapsing multiple sclerosis were among the included disease courses.

Germline values: CDR1 MNHEY, CDR2 SMNVEV (reference sequence). The CDR3 spans 14 residues. The TCR beta cDNA libraries carried unique molecular identifiers. The source material, roughly 0.9 to 11 million T cells, gave rise to about 460,000 cDNA molecules. TCRdb independently ran MiXCR on the PCR reads; one entry per CDR3 protein. The repertoire consists of 750,000 to 950,000 distinct CDR3 sequences, with around 46% occurring once and the leading ten covering 4.9%. As for this clonotype: The antigen remains undetermined. A junction boundary mismatches the germline segment, possibly from a read error.

General observations from the study: Multiple sclerosis patients had significantly lower normalized Chao1 diversity than controls. Among roughly 5 TRBV segments more frequent in patients than controls were TRBV5-6, TRBV5-1 and TRBV20-1.

Sequencing used blood. V gene TRBV27 combines with J gene TRBJ2-1, with D unclear. The source of this sequence is a girl between 5 and 17 years old with multiple sclerosis. The CDR3 is CASRPRGSYSEQFF. CDR3 bases: TGTGCCAGCAGGCCCCGTGGCTCCTACAGTGAGCAGTTCTTC.